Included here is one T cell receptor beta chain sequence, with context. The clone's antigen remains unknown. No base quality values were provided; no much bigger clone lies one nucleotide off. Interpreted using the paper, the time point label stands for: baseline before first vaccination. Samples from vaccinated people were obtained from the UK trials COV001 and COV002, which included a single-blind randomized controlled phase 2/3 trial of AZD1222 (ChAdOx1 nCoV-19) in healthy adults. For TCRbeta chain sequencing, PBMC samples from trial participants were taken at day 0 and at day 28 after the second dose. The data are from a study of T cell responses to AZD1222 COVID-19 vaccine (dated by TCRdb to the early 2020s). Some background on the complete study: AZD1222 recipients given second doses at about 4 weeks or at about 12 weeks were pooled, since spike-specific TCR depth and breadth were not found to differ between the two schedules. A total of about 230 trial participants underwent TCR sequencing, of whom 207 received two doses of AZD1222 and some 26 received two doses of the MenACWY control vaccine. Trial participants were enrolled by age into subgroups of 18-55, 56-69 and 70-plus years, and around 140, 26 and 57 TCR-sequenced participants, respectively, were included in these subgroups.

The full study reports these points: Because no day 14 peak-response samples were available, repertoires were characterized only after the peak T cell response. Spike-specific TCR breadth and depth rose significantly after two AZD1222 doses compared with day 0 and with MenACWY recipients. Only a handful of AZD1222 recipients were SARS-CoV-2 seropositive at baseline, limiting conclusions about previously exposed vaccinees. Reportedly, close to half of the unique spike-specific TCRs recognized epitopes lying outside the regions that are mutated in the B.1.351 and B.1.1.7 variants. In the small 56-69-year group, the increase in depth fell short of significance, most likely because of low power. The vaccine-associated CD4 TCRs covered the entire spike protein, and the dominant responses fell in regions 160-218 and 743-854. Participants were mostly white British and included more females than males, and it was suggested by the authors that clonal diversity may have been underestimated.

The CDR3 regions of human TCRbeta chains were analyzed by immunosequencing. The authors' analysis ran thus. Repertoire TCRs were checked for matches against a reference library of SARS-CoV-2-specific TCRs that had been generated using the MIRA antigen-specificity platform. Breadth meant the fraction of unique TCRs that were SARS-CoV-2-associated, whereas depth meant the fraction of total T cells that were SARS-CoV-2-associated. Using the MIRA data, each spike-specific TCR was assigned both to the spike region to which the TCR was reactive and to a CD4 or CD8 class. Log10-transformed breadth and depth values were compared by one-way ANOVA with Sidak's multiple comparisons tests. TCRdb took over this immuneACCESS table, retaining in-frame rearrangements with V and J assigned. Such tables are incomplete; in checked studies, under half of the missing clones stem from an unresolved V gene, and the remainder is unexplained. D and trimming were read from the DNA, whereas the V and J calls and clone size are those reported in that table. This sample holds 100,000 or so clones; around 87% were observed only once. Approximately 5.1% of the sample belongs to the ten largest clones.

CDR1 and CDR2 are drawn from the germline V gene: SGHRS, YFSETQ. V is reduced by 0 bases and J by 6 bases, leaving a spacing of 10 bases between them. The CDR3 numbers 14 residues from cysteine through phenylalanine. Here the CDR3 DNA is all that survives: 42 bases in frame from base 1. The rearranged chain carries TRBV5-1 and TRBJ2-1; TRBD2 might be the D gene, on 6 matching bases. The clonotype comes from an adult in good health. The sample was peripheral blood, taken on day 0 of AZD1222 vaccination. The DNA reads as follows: TGCGCCAGCAGCTTGGCTGGGGGGAGCAATGAGCAGTTCTTC. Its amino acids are CASSLAGGSNEQFF.